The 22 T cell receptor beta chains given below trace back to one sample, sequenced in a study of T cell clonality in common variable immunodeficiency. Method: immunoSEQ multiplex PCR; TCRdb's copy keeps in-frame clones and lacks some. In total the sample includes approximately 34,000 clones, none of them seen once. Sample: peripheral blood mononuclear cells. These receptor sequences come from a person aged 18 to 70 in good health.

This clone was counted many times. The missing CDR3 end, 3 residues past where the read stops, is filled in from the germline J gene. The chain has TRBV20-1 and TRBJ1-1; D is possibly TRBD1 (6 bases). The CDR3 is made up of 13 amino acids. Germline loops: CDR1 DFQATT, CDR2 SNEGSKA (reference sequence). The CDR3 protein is CSARLPGVVGAFF. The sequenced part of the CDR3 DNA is TGCAGTGCTAGATTACCAGGGGTCGTGGGC.

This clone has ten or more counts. Incomplete CDR3 DNA: TGTGCCAGCAGCCCAAAGGGGAGGGGACTGGTTGGC. The encoded protein is CASSPKGRGLVG. The complete CDR3 reads CASSPKGRGLVGYTF. V gene TRBV5-6 combines with J gene TRBJ1-2; D possibly corresponds to TRBD1 (5 bases). The CDR3 goes on 3 residues after the read ends, and that part is filled in from the germline J gene. The CDR3 totals 15 residues. Germline V gene sequence: CDR1 SGHDT, CDR2 YYEEEE. Trimming took off 4 bases at V and 7 bases at J, with 20 bases between the two ends. The variable domain in full, completed from reference TRBV5-6 and TRBJ1-2, reads DAGVTQSPTHLIKTRGQQVTLRCSPKSGHDTVSWYQQALGQGPQFIFQYYEEEERQRGNFPDRFSGHQFPNYSSELNVNALLLGDSALYLCASSPKGRGLVGYTFGSGTRLTVV.

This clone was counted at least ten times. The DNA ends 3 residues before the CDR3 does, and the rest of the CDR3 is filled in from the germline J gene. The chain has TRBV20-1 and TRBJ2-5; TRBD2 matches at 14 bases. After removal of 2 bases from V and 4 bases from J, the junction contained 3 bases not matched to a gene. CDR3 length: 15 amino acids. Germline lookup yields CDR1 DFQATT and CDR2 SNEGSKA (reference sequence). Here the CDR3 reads CSARKTSGRGETQYF. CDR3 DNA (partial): TGCAGTGCTAGAAAGACTAGCGGGAGGGGAGAGACC.

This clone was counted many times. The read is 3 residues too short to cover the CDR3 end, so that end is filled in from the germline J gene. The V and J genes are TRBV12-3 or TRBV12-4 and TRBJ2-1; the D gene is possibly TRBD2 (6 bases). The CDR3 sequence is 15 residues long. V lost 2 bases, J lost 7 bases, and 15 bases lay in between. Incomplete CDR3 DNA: TGTGCCAGCAGTTTACGGCGGGAAGGGAGGAATGAG. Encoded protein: CASSLRREGRNE. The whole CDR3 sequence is CASSLRREGRNEQFF.

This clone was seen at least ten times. CDR3 in amino acids: CASSLVTGYNEQFF. The sequenced CDR3 bases are TGTGCCAGCAGCTTAGTAACAGGGTACAATGAG. The J gene is TRBJ2-1, the V gene TRBV7-8; tentative D call: TRBD1 (6 bases). The read halts 3 residues ahead of the CDR3 end, with the missing end drawn from the germline J gene. The length of the CDR3 is 14 residues. In germline, CDR1 is SGHVS, CDR2 FQNEAQ. The V gene lost 1 base and the J gene lost 4 bases, with 8 bases spanning the gap. The full variable domain, in which reference TRBV7-8 and TRBJ2-1 provide the parts outside the CDR3, is GAGVSQSPRYKVAKRGQDVALRCDPISGHVSLFWYQQALGQGPEFLTYFQNEAQLDKSGLPSDRFFAERPEGSVSTLKIQRTQQEDSAVYLCASSLVTGYNEQFFGPGTRLTVL.

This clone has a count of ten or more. The sequenced CDR3 bases are TGTGCCAGCTCACACGGGACAGGAATGAACACTGAA. This translates into CASSHGTGMNTE. The entire CDR3 sequence reads CASSHGTGMNTEAFF. The chain is built from TRBV18 and TRBJ1-1, with 8 bases identical to TRBD1. The CDR3 extends 3 residues past the end of the read, so its final part is completed from the germline J gene. From germline, CDR1 is KGHSH and CDR2 LQKENI. CDR3 length equals 15 residues. The V and J ends lost 4 bases and 0 bases, in that order; junction bases with no gene match: 4.

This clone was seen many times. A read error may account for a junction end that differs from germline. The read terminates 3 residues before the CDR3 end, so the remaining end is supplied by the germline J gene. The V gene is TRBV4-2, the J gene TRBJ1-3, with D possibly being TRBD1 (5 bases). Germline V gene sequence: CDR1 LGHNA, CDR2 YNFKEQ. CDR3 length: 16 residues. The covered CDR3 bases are TGCGCCAGCAGCCAACGAACCCAGGGCGATGGAAACACC. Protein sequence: CASSQRTQGDGNT. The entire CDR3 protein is CASSQRTQGDGNTIYF.

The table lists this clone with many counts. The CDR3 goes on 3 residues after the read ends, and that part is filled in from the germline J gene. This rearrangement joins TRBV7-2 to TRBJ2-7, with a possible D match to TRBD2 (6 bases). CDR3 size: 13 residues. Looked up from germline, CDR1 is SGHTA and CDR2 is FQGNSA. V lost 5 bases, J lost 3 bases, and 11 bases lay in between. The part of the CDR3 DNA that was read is TGTGCCAGCAGCCTGCTGGGGGGCTACGAG. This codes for CASSLLGGYE. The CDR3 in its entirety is CASSLLGGYEQYF.

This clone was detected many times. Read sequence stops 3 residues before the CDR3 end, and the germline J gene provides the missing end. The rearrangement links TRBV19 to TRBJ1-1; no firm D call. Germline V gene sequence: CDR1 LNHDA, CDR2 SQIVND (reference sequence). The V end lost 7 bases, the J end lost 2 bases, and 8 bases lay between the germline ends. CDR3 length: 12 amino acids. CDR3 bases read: TGTGCCAGTACTCTGTATAACACTGAA. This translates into CASTLYNTE. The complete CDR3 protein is CASTLYNTEAFF.

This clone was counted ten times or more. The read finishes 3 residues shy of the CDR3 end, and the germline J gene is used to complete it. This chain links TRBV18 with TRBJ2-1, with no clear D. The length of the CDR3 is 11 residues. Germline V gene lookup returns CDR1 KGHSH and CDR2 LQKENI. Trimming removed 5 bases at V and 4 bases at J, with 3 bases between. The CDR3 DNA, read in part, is TGTGCCAGCTCATCTTACAATGAG. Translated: CASSSYNE. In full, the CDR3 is CASSSYNEQFF.

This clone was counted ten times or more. This CDR3 is CASKEVAGGLNEQFF. The sequenced part of the CDR3 DNA is TGTGCCAGCAAGGAGGTAGCGGGGGGGCTCAATGAG. The genes are TRBV6-2 or TRBV6-3 and TRBJ2-1, with 11 positions matching TRBD2. The read finishes 3 residues shy of the CDR3 end, and the germline J gene is used to complete it. The J segment lost 6 bases and the V segment lost 7 bases, leaving 8 bases of the junction unmatched. This CDR3 has 15 amino acids. CDR1 and CDR2 from the germline V gene are MNHEY and SVGEGT.

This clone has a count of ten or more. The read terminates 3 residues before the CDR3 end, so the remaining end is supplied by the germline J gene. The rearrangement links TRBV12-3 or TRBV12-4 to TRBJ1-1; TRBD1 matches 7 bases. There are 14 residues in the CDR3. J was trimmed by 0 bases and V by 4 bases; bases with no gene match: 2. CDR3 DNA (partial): TGTGCCAGCAGTTGGCAGGGGGTGAACACTGAA. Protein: CASSWQGVNTE. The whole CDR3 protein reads CASSWQGVNTEAFF.

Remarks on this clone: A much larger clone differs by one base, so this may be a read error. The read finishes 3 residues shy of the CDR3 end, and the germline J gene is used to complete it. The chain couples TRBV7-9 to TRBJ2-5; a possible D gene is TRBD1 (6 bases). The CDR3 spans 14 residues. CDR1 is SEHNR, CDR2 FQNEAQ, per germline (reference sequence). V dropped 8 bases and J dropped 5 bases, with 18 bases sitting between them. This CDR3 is CASGRGGVGETQYF. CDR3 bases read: TGTGCCAGCGGCAGGGGTGGAGTCGGGGAGACC. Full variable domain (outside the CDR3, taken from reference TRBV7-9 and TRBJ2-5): DTGVSQNPRHKITKRGQNVTFRCDPISEHNRLYWYRQTLGQGPEFLTYFQNEAQLEKSRLLSDRFSAERPKGSFSTLEIQRTEQGDSAMYLCASGRGGVGETQYFGPGTRLLVL.

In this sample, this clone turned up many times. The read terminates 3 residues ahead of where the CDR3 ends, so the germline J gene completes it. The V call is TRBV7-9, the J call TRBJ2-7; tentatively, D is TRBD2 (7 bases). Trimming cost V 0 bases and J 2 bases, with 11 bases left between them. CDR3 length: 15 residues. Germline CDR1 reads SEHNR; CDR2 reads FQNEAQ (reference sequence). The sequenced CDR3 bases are TGTGCCAGCAGCTTAGCAGGGGGGGTACCCTACGAG. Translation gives CASSLAGGVPYE. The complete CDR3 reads CASSLAGGVPYEQYF.

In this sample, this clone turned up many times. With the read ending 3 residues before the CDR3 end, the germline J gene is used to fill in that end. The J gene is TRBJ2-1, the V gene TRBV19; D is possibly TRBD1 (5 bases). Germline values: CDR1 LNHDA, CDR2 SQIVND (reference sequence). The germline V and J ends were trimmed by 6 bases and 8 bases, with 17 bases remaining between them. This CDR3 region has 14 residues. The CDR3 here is CASSIPRQLDEQFF. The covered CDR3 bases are TGTGCCAGTAGCATTCCCAGACAGCTCGATGAG.

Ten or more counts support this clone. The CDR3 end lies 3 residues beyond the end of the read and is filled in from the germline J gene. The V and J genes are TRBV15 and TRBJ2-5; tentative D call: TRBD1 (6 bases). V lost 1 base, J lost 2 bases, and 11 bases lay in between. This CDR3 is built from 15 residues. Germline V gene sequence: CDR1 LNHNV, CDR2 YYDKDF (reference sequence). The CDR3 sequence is CATSRANRVQETQYF. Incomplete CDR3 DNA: TGTGCCACCAGCAGAGCAAACAGGGTACAAGAGACC.

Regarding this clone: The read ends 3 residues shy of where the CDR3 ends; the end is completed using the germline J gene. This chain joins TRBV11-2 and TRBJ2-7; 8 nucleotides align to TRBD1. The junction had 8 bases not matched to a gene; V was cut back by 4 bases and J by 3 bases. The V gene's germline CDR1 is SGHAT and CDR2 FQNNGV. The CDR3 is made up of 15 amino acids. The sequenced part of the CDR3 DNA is TGTGCCAGCAGCTGGACCGGGACAGGACGCTACGAG. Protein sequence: CASSWTGTGRYE. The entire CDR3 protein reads CASSWTGTGRYEQYF.

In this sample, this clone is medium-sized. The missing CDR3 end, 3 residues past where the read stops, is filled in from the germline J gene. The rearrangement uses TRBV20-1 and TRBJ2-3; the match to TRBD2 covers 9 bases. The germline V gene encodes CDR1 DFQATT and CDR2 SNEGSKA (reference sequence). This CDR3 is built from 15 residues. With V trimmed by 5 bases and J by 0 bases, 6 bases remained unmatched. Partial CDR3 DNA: TGCAGTGCTTCTGGGGGGACTAGCAGCACAGATACG. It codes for CSASGGTSSTDT. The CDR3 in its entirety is CSASGGTSSTDTQYF.

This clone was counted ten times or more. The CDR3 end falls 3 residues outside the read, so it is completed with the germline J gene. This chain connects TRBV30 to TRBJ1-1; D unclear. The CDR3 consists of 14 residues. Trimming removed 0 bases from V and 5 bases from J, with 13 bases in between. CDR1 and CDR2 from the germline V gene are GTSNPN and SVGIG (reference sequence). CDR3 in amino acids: CAWSVTGIRTEAFF. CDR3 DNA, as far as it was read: TGTGCCTGGAGTGTAACGGGGATTCGAACTGAA.

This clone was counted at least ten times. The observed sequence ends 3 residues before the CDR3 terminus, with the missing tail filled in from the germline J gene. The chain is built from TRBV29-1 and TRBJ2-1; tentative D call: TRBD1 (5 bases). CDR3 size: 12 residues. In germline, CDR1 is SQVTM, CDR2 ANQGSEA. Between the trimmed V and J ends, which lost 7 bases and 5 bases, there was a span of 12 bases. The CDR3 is CSGEIQDNEQFF. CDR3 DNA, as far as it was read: TGCAGCGGGGAAATACAGGACAATGAG.

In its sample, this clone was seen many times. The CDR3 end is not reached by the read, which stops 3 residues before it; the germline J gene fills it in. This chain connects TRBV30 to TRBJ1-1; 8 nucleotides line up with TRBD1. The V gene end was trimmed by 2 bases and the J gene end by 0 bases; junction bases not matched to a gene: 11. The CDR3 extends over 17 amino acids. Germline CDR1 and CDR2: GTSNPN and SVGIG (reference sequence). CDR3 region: CAWSMGQVIGMNTEAFF. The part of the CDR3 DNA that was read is TGTGCCTGGAGTATGGGACAGGTGATCGGGATGAACACTGAA.

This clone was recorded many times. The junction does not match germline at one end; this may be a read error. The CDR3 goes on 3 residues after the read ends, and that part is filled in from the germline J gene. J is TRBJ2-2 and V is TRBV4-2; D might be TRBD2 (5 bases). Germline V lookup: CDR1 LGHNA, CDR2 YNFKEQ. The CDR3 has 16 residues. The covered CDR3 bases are TGCGCCAGCAGCCAAGTGGGCGGGCGATACACCGGGGAG. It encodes CASSQVGGRYTGE. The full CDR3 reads CASSQVGGRYTGELFF.